This T cell receptor beta chain was sequenced in a study of CD4 T cells in relation to SARS-CoV-2 and coronaviruses. The overall study: After roughly ten days of antigen culture, PBMC TCR beta CDR3s were sequenced.

This table comes from immunoSEQ multiplex PCR, and its TCRdb copy is limited to in-frame clones, with some not included. Among about 39,000 clones, more than 65% were seen once, and the ten largest hold around 21%. Turning to this clone: What it binds is not known.

Naive or memory CD4+ cells were cultured 1:1 with T cell-depleted PBMCs plus CEF. The V and J ends lost 4 bases and 5 bases, in that order; junction bases with no gene match: 7. CDR1 and CDR2 (germline): LGHDT, YNNKEL (reference sequence). The CDR3 covers 15 residues. Source material: memory CD4+ T cells from PBMCs, cultured in vitro. The chain employs TRBV3-1 (or the pseudogene TRBV3-2) and TRBJ2-1; TRBD2 agrees at 8 bases. This clonotype was sampled from an adult with COVID-19. DNA of the CDR3: TGTGCCAGCAGCCGAATAGCGGGACAAAACAATGAGCAGTTCTTC. Protein: CASSRIAGQNNEQFF.